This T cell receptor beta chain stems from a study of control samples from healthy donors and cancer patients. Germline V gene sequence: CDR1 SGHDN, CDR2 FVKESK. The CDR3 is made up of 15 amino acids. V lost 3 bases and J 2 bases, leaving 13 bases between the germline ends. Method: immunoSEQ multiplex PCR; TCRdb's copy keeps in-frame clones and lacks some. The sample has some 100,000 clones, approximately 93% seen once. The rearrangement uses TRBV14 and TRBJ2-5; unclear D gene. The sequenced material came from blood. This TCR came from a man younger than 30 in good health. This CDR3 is CASSQWGFGQETQYF. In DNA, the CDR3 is TGTGCCAGCAGCCAGTGGGGTTTCGGGCAAGAGACCCAGTACTTC.